This TCR beta chain was found in a study of cytomegalovirus exposure and HLA in healthy donors. CDR1 is KGHSH, CDR2 LQKENI, per germline. V shed 5 bases and J 5 bases; nucleotides not matched to a gene: 6. This CDR3 is 15 amino acids long. With 60 Vbeta and 13 Jbeta primers, the PCR was carried out. TCRdb keeps only in-frame clones here, not all; method: immunoSEQ multiplex PCR. The data contain 150,000 to 200,000 clones, 70% to 80% of them singletons. The receptor was derived from a man aged 55-75 years in good health and CMV-seronegative. Sequencing used PBMCs. The chain is built from TRBV18 and TRBJ1-6, with 7 positions matching TRBD1. The CDR3: CASSDRASDNSPLHF. For the CDR3, the DNA is TGTGCCAGCTCAGACAGGGCATCGGATAATTCACCCCTCCACTTT. The whole variable domain, filled in from reference TRBV18 and TRBJ1-6, reads NAGVMQNPRHLVRRRGQEARLRCSPMKGHSHVYWYRQLPEEGLKFMVYLQKENIIDESGMPKERFSAEFPKEGPSILRIQQVVRGDSAAYFCASSDRASDNSPLHFGNGTRLTVT.